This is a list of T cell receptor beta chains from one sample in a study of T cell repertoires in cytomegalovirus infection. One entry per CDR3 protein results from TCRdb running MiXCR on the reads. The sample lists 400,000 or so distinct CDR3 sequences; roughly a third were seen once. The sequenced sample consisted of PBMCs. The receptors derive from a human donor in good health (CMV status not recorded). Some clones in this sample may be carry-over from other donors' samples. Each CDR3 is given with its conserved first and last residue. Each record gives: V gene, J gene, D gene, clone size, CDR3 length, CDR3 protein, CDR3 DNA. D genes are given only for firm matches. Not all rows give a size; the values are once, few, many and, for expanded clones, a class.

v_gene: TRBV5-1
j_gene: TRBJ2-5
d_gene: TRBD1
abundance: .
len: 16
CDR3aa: CASSLAGQGGGETQYF
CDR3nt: TGCGCCAGCAGCTTGGCCGGACAGGGTGGAGGGGAGACCCAGTACTTC

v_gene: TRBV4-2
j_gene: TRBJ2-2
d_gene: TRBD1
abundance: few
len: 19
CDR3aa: CASSQDLGRGIPNTGELFF
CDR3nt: TGTGCCAGCAGCCAAGATCTCGGCAGGGGGATTCCGAACACCGGGGAGCTGTTTTTT

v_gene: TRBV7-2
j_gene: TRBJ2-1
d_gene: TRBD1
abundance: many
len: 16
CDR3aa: CASSPRHRGSYNEQFF
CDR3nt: TGTGCCAGCAGCCCCCGTCACAGGGGCTCCTACAATGAGCAGTTCTTC

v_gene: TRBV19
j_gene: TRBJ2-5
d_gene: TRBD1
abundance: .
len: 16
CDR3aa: CASTAALRTGQETQYF
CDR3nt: TGTGCCAGTACCGCCGCCCTCCGGACAGGGCAAGAGACCCAGTACTTC

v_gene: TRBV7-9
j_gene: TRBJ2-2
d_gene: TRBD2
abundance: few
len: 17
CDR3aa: CASSLMVSGGGAGELFF
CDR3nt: TGTGCCAGCAGCTTAATGGTGTCGGGGGGTGGAGCCGGGGAGCTGTTTTTT

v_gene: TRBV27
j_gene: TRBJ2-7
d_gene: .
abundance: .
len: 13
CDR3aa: CASSFGPPYDQYF
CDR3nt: TGTGCCAGCAGTTTCGGACCACCCTACGATCAGTACTTC

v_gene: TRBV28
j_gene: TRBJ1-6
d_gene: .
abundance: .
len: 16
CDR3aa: CASSLSQGTYNSPLHF
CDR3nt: TGTGCCAGCAGTTTATCCCAGGGCACCTATAATTCACCCCTCCACTTT

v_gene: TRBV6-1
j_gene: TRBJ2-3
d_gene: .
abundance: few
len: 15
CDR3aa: CASSLVRVNTDTQYF
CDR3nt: TGTGCCAGCAGCCTAGTACGGGTGAACACAGATACGCAGTATTTT

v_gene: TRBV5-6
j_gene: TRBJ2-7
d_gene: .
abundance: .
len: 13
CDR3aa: CASSLNRDEPQYF
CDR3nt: TGTGCCAGCAGCTTGAACAGGGACGAGCCGCAGTACTTC

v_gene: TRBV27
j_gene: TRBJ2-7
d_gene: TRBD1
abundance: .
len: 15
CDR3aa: CASSSGQGKSYEQYF
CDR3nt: TGTGCCAGCAGTTCCGGACAGGGTAAGAGCTACGAGCAGTACTTC

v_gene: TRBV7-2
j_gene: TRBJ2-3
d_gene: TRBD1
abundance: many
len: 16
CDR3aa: CASSLDIGTGGDTQYF
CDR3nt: TGTGCCAGCAGCTTAGATATCGGGACAGGGGGCGATACGCAGTATTTT

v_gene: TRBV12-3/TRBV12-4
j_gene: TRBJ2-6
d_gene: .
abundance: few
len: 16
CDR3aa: CASNPALGAGANVLTF
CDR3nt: TGTGCCAGCAATCCGGCCTTGGGGGCTGGGGCCAACGTCCTGACTTTC

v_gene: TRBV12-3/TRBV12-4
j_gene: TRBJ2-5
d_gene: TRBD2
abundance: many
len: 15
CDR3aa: CASSLSSGSIKTQYF
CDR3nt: TGTGCCAGCAGTTTATCTAGCGGGTCCATAAAGACCCAGTACTTC

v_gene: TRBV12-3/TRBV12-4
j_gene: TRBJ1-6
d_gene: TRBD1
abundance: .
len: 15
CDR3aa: CASSPGGTYNSPLHF
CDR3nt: TGTGCCAGCAGTCCAGGGGGCACCTATAATTCACCCCTCCACTTT

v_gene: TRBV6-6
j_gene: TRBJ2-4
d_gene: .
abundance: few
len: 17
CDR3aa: CASSYSIPGLAKNIQYF
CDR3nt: TGTGCCAGCAGTTACTCGATTCCAGGGTTGGCCAAAAACATTCAGTACTTC

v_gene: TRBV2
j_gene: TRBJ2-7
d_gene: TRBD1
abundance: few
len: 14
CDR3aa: CASSAAGGSYEQYF
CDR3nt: TGTGCCAGCAGTGCCGCAGGGGGCTCCTACGAGCAGTACTTC

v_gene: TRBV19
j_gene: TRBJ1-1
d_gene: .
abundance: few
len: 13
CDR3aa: CASSMRRDTEAFF
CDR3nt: TGTGCCAGTAGTATGAGGAGGGACACTGAAGCTTTCTTT

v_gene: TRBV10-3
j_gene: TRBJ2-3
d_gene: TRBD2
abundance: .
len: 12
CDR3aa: CAISGGGESSYF
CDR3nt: TGTGCCATCAGCGGGGGGGGCGAGTCGTCTTATTTT

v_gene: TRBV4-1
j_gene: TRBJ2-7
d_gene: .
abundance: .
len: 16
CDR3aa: CASSQEEVGANYEQYF
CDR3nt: TGTGCCAGCAGCCAAGAGGAAGTGGGGGCCAACTACGAGCAGTACTTC

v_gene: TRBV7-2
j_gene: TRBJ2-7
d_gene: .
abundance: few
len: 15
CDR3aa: CASRPGPSSSYEQYF
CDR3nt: TGTGCCAGCAGACCGGGGCCCTCGAGCTCCTACGAGCAGTACTTC

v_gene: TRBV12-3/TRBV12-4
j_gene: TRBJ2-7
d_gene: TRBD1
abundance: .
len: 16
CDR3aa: CASSSQGGQGKYEQYF
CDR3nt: TGTGCCAGCAGTTCCCAGGGGGGACAGGGAAAATACGAGCAGTACTTC

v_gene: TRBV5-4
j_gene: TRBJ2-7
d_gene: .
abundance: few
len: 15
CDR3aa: CASSFGADISYEQYF
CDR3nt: TGTGCCAGCAGCTTTGGGGCAGACATCTCCTACGAGCAGTACTTC

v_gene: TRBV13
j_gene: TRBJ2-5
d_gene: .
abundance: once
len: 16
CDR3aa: CASSLGGGSPGETQYF
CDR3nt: TGTGCCAGCAGCTTAGGCGGGGGATCCCCGGGGGAGACCCAGTACTTC

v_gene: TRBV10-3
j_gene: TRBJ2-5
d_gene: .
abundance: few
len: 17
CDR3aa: CAISDHFNRDTQETQYF
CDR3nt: TGTGCCATCAGTGACCACTTCAACCGGGACACCCAAGAGACCCAGTACTTC

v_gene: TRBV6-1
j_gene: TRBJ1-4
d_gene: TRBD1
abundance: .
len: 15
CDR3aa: CASSGGGSPNEKLFF
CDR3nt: TGTGCCAGCAGCGGAGGGGGCTCCCCCAATGAAAAACTGTTTTTT

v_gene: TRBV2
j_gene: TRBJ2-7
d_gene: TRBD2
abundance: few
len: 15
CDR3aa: CASSEAQRGRYEQYF
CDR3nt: TGTGCCAGCAGTGAAGCGCAGCGGGGGCGGTACGAGCAGTACTTC

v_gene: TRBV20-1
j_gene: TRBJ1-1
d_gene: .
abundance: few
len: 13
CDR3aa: CSAAEVGNTEAFF
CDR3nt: TGCAGTGCTGCCGAGGTAGGGAACACTGAAGCTTTCTTT

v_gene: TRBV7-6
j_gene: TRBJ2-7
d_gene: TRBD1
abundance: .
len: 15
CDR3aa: CAISSGSGQFLEQYF
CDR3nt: TGTGCCATCAGCTCCGGCTCGGGACAGTTCCTCGAGCAGTACTTC

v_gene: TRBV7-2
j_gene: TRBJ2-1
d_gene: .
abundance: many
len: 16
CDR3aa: CASSISLAPAYNEQFF
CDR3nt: TGTGCCAGCAGCATCTCACTAGCCCCCGCCTACAATGAGCAGTTCTTC

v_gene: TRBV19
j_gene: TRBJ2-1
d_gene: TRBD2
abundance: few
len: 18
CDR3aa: CASSMGAGGLEIYNEQFF
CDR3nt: TGTGCCAGTAGTATGGGTGCGGGGGGGCTAGAAATCTACAATGAGCAGTTCTTC

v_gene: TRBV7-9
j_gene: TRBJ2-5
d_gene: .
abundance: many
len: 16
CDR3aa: CASSLVDSRGQETQYF
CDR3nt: TGTGCCAGCAGCTTAGTGGACAGCCGAGGTCAAGAGACCCAGTACTTC

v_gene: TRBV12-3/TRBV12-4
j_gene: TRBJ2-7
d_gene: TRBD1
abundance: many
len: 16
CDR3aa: CASLWTLGTGPYEQYF
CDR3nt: TGTGCCAGCCTTTGGACCCTCGGGACAGGGCCCTACGAGCAGTACTTC

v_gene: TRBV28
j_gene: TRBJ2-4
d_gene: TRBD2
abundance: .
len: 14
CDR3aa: CASSHLSGENIQYF
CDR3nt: TGTGCCAGCAGTCACCTTAGCGGGGAAAACATTCAGTACTTC

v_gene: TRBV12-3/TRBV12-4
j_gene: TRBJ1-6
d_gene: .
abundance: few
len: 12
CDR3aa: CASRPGLAPLHF
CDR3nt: TGTGCCAGCAGACCCGGACTGGCACCCCTCCACTTT

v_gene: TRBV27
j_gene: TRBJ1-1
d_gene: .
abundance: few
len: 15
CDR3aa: CASSLSPALNTEAFF
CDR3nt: TGTGCCAGCAGTTTGTCACCCGCTCTGAACACTGAAGCTTTCTTT

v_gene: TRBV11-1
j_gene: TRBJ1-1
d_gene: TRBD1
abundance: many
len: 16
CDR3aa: CASSLGTGILVTEAFF
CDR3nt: TGTGCCAGCAGCTTGGGGACAGGGATTTTGGTAACTGAAGCTTTCTTT

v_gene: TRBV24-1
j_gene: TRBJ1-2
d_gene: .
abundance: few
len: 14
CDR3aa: CATSDFPDGYGYTF
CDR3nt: TGTGCCACCAGTGATTTTCCGGACGGGTATGGCTACACCTTC

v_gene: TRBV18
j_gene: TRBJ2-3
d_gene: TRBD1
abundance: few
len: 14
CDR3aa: CASSPSDRGDTQYF
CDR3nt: TGTGCCAGCTCACCCTCAGACAGGGGTGATACGCAGTATTTT